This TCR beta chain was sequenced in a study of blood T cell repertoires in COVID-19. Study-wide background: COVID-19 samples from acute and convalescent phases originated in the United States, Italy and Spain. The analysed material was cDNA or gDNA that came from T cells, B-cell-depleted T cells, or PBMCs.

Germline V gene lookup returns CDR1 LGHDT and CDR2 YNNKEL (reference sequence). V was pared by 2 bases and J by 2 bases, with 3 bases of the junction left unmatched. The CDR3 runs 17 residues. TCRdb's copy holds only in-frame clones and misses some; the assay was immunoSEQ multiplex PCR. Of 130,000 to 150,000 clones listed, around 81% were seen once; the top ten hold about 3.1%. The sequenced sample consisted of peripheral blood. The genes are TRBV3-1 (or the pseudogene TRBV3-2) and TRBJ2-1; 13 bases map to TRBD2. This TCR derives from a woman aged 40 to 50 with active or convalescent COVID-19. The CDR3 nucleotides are TGTGCCAGCAGCCAACAGGGACTAGCGGGGCCCTACAATGAGCAGTTCTTC. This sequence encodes CASSQQGLAGPYNEQFF.